Detailed here is one TCR beta chain. Its antigen is unknown. The data stem from a study of CXCR3-negative and CXCR3-positive naive CD8 T cells. CDR3 length: 15 amino acids. TRB cDNA libraries were made by UMI-labeled 5' RACE. Reanalyzing the 5' RACE reads, TCRdb keeps one entry per CDR3 protein, without DNA. The table gives 100,000 to 150,000 distinct CDR3 sequences; the top ten clones make up 0.29% of it. Study-wide points: After cryopreservation, CXCR3 expression dropped partially; most assays used fresh PBMCs. Naive cells used TRBV-TRBJ genes in much the same way whether CXCR3-negative or CXCR3-positive; memory cells did not. Sequencing showed both naive subsets with comparably high diversity, and memory CD8+ cells much lower. Naive subsets expressed similar surface CD5; TRB CDR3 features served to infer TCR strength.

The sequence derives from a human donor in good health. Some clones in this sample may be carry-over from other donors' samples. Sequencing was carried out using naive CXCR3- CD8+ T cells from blood. Specified subset: CD45RO-CCR7+CD27+CD95- naive CD8+ T cells lacking CXCR3 (TNR3-). V is TRBV23-1 and J is TRBJ1-5; TCRdb designates TRBD1, a call that cannot be tested without DNA. TRBV23-1 carries the ORF label, with uncertain function. Here the CDR3 reads CASRETQGKHQPQHF.